Below, one T cell receptor beta chain is given with its context. The sample comes from a study of blood T cell repertoires in COVID-19. Here immunoSEQ multiplex PCR was the method, and the copy in TCRdb shows in-frame clones only, minus some. The table lists some 25,000 clones, approximately 75% of them singletons. The sequencing sample was made of peripheral blood. The TCR sequence derives from a woman in her 70s with COVID-19, enrolled during active disease.

The CDR3 region has the DNA TGTGCCAGCAGTTTATACCCGGGACAGCAGTACTTC. The encoded protein is CASSLYPGQQYF. J is TRBJ2-4 and V is TRBV12-3 or TRBV12-4, with TRBD1 matching over 7 bases. V gave up 2 bases and J gave up 13 bases; unmatched junction bases: 5. The CDR3 sequence is 12 residues long.